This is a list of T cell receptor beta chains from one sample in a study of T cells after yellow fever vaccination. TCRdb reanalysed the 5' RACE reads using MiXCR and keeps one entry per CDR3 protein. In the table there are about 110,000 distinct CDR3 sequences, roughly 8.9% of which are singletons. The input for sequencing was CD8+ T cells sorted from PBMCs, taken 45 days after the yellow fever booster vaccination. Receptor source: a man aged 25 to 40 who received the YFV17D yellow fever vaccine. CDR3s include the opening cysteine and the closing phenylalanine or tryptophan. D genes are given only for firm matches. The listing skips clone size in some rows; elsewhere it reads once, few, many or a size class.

TGCGCCAGCAGCCAAGAAGGGGGGACTAGCGGGAGCAATGAGCAGTTCTTC	CASSQEGGTSGSNEQFF	TRBJ2-1	TRBV4-1	many	TRBD2
TGTGCCAGCAGCTTTACTAGCGGGAGTCGCTACGAGCAGTACTTC	CASSFTSGSRYEQYF	TRBJ2-7	TRBV7-6	.	TRBD2
TGTGCCAGCAGCCTAAGACGAACTGGACTCTCCTACAATGAGCAGTTCTTC	CASSLRRTGLSYNEQFF	TRBJ2-1	TRBV12-3/TRBV12-4	few	.
TGTGCCTGGAGTGCTAAGATATACGAGCAGTACTTC	CAWSAKIYEQYF	TRBJ2-7	TRBV30	.	.
TGTGCCAGCAGTTTACGACTGGCCTACGAGCAGTACTTC	CASSLRLAYEQYF	TRBJ2-7	TRBV12-3/TRBV12-4	many	.
TGTGCCAGCAGCTTAGCGCTCAGGGCGGACGGCTACACCTTC	CASSLALRADGYTF	TRBJ1-2	TRBV7-8	many	.
TGTGCCAGCAGCGCCGGCATTCGGGAGAATAATGAGCAGTTCTTC	CASSAGIRENNEQFF	TRBJ2-1	TRBV3-1	many	.
TGTGCCAGCGCTGGGAGCGAGCAGTACTTC	CASAGSEQYF	TRBJ2-7	TRBV11-2	many	.
TGTGCCAGCAGTTTGGCGCAGGCCCCCTTGGGAGCAGATACGCAGTATTTT	CASSLAQAPLGADTQYF	TRBJ2-3	TRBV28	many	.
TGTGCCATCAGTGAGTCTAGCGCAGGGGTGGGCACTGAAGCTTTCTTT	CAISESSAGVGTEAFF	TRBJ1-1	TRBV10-3	many	.
TGCGCCAGCAGTGAGTCGGAGTACTACGAGCAGTACTTC	CASSESEYYEQYF	TRBJ2-7	TRBV10-1	.	.
TGTGCCAGCAGCTTAGGGCCTCCAGGGGGCCTCCAGCCCCAGCATTTT	CASSLGPPGGLQPQHF	TRBJ1-5	TRBV7-2	.	TRBD1
TGTGCCAGCAGCTATGGGTTGTTCGAGCAGTACTTC	CASSYGLFEQYF	TRBJ2-7	TRBV5-6	few	.
TGTGCCAGCAGTGCGGGACTGCCAAACAATGAGCAGTTCTTC	CASSAGLPNNEQFF	TRBJ2-1	TRBV27	many	.
TGCAGTGCTAGAGATAGTTTTGGGACAGGGAGTTCAAACTATGGCTACACCTTC	CSARDSFGTGSSNYGYTF	TRBJ1-2	TRBV20-1	many	TRBD1
TGCAGCGTTGAAGAATGGGTGGCAGGGAATGGCTACACCTTC	CSVEEWVAGNGYTF	TRBJ1-2	TRBV29-1	many	.
TGTGCCACCCGACAGGGGATGAACACTGAAGCTTTCTTT	CATRQGMNTEAFF	TRBJ1-1	TRBV27	.	TRBD1
TGTGCCAGCAGCGTAGGTCCAGCCGAGAGCTCCTACGAGCAGTACTTC	CASSVGPAESSYEQYF	TRBJ2-7	TRBV9	.	.
TGTGCCAGCAGCCCGATAGACAGAATCTACGAGCAGTACTTC	CASSPIDRIYEQYF	TRBJ2-7	TRBV5-6	.	.
TGTGCCAGCAGTTTAGACCCCCATAGTTCCTACGAGCAGTACTTC	CASSLDPHSSYEQYF	TRBJ2-7	TRBV27	many	.
TGCAGCGTTGACACCCAGGAGATTTTGGGAGAGACCCAGTACTTC	CSVDTQEILGETQYF	TRBJ2-5	TRBV29-1	many	.
TGTGCCAGCAGCTCCGGACAGGGGCAGCCCCAGCATTTT	CASSSGQGQPQHF	TRBJ1-5	TRBV7-9	.	TRBD1
TGTGCCAGTAGTATGGATATCCCCCGGGGGACCGGGGAGCTGTTTTTT	CASSMDIPRGTGELFF	TRBJ2-2	TRBV19	.	.
TGTGCCAGCACCGATCGGGACAGCTCCCCTGAAGCTTTCTTT	CASTDRDSSPEAFF	TRBJ1-1	TRBV5-6	many	TRBD1
TGTGCCAGCAGTGACACAGGGGCGAACACTGAAGCTTTCTTT	CASSDTGANTEAFF	TRBJ1-1	TRBV6-1	few	TRBD1
TGTGCCAGCAGCCCTCTCCGACTAGCGGCACAAGAGACCCAGTACTTC	CASSPLRLAAQETQYF	TRBJ2-5	TRBV28	many	TRBD2
TGTGCCAGCGCGGGACAGCTATCACCATTTGAAGCTTTCTTT	CASAGQLSPFEAFF	TRBJ1-1	TRBV7-2	many	TRBD1
TGTGCCAGCAGCGTAGGACGCGAGGGGACCTACGAGCAGTACTTC	CASSVGREGTYEQYF	TRBJ2-7	TRBV9	many	.
TGTGCCAGCAGCGATAGCGGGCTATCCTACGAGCAGTACTTC	CASSDSGLSYEQYF	TRBJ2-7	TRBV4-2	many	TRBD2
TGCGCCAGCAGCTTGCGCCCAGATACGCAGTATTTT	CASSLRPDTQYF	TRBJ2-3	TRBV5-1	.	.
TGTGCCAGCAGCCTATTTAGCGGTTCCTACGAGCAGTACTTC	CASSLFSGSYEQYF	TRBJ2-7	TRBV11-2	.	.
TGTGCCAGCAGCGTAGGGGGACAGGGGGCCTACGAGCAGTACTTC	CASSVGGQGAYEQYF	TRBJ2-7	TRBV9	many	TRBD1
TGTGCCAGCAGGTCTGAAACCGGGGAGCTGTTTTTT	CASRSETGELFF	TRBJ2-2	TRBV7-9	many	.
TGTGCCAGCAGCACCTCCACCGGCGGAAACAGTCTGCAGTACTTC	CASSTSTGGNSLQYF	TRBJ2-7	TRBV5-6	few	.
TGTGCCAGCTCCTGGACAGGGTATGCCAATCAGCCCCAGCATTTT	CASSWTGYANQPQHF	TRBJ1-5	TRBV27	.	TRBD1
TGTGCCAGCAGCACAGAGAACACTGAAGCTTTCTTT	CASSTENTEAFF	TRBJ1-1	TRBV5-6	many	.
TGTGCCAGCAGCAGCGACACACTGAACTATGGCTACACCTTC	CASSSDTLNYGYTF	TRBJ1-2	TRBV9	.	.
TGTGCCATCAGCACCGGGGACACTGAAGCTTTCTTT	CAISTGDTEAFF	TRBJ1-1	TRBV5-5	.	.
TGCAGTGCTAGAGATATCGCCCCACTAGCGGGAGATTACAATGAGCAGTTCTTC	CSARDIAPLAGDYNEQFF	TRBJ2-1	TRBV20-1	many	TRBD2
TGCAGTGCTCGTACCGGACAGGGCCTCCAAGAGACCCAGTACTTC	CSARTGQGLQETQYF	TRBJ2-5	TRBV20-1	many	TRBD1
TGTGCCAGCAGCTTAGGAAACGTGGGACAAGAGACCCAGTACTTC	CASSLGNVGQETQYF	TRBJ2-5	TRBV5-5	many	.
TGTGCCAGCGAAAGGTCCTACAATGAGCAGTTCTTC	CASERSYNEQFF	TRBJ2-1	TRBV7-9	many	.
TGCAGTGCTAGAGATCCGGGACACTACGAGCAGTACTTC	CSARDPGHYEQYF	TRBJ2-7	TRBV20-1	many	.
TGTGCCAGCAGCCTCGGGACTAGCAGTACCGGGGAGCTGTTTTTT	CASSLGTSSTGELFF	TRBJ2-2	TRBV9	many	TRBD2
TGTGCCAGCAGTCCCAACCCGTACAATGAGCAGTTCTTC	CASSPNPYNEQFF	TRBJ2-1	TRBV27	many	.
TGCGCCAGGCCCCCGGAGACCTACGAGCAGTACTTC	CARPPETYEQYF	TRBJ2-7	TRBV5-1	many	.
TGCGCCAGCAGCTTATATTCCGGGACAGGGTCACTCGAGCAGTACTTC	CASSLYSGTGSLEQYF	TRBJ2-7	TRBV5-1	many	TRBD1
TGTGCCAGCAGCAGCCCGAGAGGGAGCGGGTACGAGCAGTACTTC	CASSSPRGSGYEQYF	TRBJ2-7	TRBV6-1	many	.
TGCAGTGCTAGAGAGCCCTTAAGGCCCTACAATGAGCAGTTCTTC	CSAREPLRPYNEQFF	TRBJ2-1	TRBV20-1	many	.
TGCAGCGTTCGACAGGGGGGGGAGACCCAGTACTTC	CSVRQGGETQYF	TRBJ2-5	TRBV29-1	many	TRBD1
TGTGCCAGCAGTTTATCAGCGGGAGAATCCTACAATGAGCAGTTCTTC	CASSLSAGESYNEQFF	TRBJ2-1	TRBV27	few	TRBD2
TGTGCCAGCACGGTGGGCAGTTACACCGGGGAGCTGTTTTTT	CASTVGSYTGELFF	TRBJ2-2	TRBV9	.	.
TGTGCCAGCAGCGCCACTGGAGCCACAGATACGCAGTATTTT	CASSATGATDTQYF	TRBJ2-3	TRBV12-3/TRBV12-4	many	.
TGTGCCAGCACCCCCCTGGGGGATGGGGCCAACGTCCTGACTTTC	CASTPLGDGANVLTF	TRBJ2-6	TRBV5-6	.	.
TGTGCCAGCAGCCGCTATCCTTTTCCTCTAGCGGGAGCTACCAAAGATACGCAGTATTTT	CASSRYPFPLAGATKDTQYF	TRBJ2-3	TRBV11-2	.	TRBD2
TGTGCCAGCAGCTTGGGCGGAGCGGTCTACGAGCAGTACTTC	CASSLGGAVYEQYF	TRBJ2-7	TRBV7-2	many	.
TGTGCCAGCAGCTCTACAAGCGGGAGGGGGAATGAGCAGTTCTTC	CASSSTSGRGNEQFF	TRBJ2-1	TRBV9	.	TRBD2
TGCAGTGCGGTTACAGGGCCCGGGGAGCTGTTTTTT	CSAVTGPGELFF	TRBJ2-2	TRBV20-1	many	.
TGTGCCAGCAGTACCCTTGGACTAGCATCGGCGGATACGCAGTATTTT	CASSTLGLASADTQYF	TRBJ2-3	TRBV27	many	TRBD2
TGTGCCAGCAGCGGGACTAGCGGACTCGCTCTCCTCTCCTACGAGCAGTACTTC	CASSGTSGLALLSYEQYF	TRBJ2-7	TRBV11-1	few	TRBD2